This record concerns one T cell receptor (beta chain) sequence. These data come from a study of T cell repertoires in ileal Crohn's disease. Specified time point: inflamed ileum from the surgical specimen. The CDR3 contains 16 residues. J lost 4 bases, V lost 5 bases, and 11 bases had no gene match. CDR1 MNHEY and CDR2 SMNVEV come from the germline V gene (reference sequence). Some clones are missing from TCRdb's copy, which holds only in-frame ones; the method was immunoSEQ multiplex PCR. The table has about 11,000 clones, about nine tenths seen once; the top ten hold 8% to 9.5%. Specimen: ileal tissue. The rearrangement links TRBV27 to TRBJ1-2, with 9 bases that match TRBD1. The sequence was collected from an adult with Crohn's disease. The CDR3 DNA follows: TGTGCCAGCAGTGCACCACCGGGACAGGGCGTCTATGGCTACACCTTC. It codes for CASSAPPGQGVYGYTF.